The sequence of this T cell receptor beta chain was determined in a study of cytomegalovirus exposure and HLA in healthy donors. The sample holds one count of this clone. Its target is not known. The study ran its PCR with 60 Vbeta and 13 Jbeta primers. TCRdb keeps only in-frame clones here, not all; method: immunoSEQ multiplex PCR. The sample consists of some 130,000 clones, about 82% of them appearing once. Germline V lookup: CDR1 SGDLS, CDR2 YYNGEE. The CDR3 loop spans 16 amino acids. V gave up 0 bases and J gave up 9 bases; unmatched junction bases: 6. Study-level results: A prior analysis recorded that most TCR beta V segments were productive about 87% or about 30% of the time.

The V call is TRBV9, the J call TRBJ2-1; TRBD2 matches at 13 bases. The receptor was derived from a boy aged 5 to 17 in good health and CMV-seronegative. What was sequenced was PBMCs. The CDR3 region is CASSVGTSGRVSEQFF. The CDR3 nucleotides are TGTGCCAGCAGCGTAGGAACTAGCGGGAGGGTTAGTGAGCAGTTCTTC.